The rows below give T cell receptor beta chains drawn from one sample of a study of blood T cells in healthy people across ages. Via MiXCR, TCRdb re-called the 5' RACE reads, giving one row per CDR3 protein. The sample yields roughly 1,000,000 distinct CDR3 sequences, less than 25% seen once. These data were likewise used in another study, on T cells of mothers and their children.

Sequencing was carried out using blood. The receptor source for this set is a girl between 2 and 10 years old in good health. Each CDR3 is given with its conserved first and last residue. The order of the fields is V gene, D gene, clone size, J gene, CDR3 DNA, CDR3 protein. The D gene is left open where the match is weak. A clone size is listed for some rows: how often the clone was seen (once, few, many), or a class if it is expanded.

>TRBV3-1|.|.|TRBJ1-2
TGTGCCGGCAGCCAAGATTCCCGCTACGCCTTC
CAGSQDSRYAF
>TRBV28|TRBD1|.|TRBJ2-7
TGTGCCAGCAGTTTTACCACAGGACAGGCTTACGCCTACGAGCAGTACTTC
CASSFTTGQAYAYEQYF
>TRBV12-3/TRBV12-4|TRBD1|.|TRBJ2-5
TGTGCCAGCAGTTTCCTATCCACAGGGGATGAGACCCAGTACTTC
CASSFLSTGDETQYF
>TRBV7-8|.|.|TRBJ2-7
TGTGCCAGCAGCTTAGACCTTTATAGCCGGGATGAGCAGCTCTTC
CASSLDLYSRDEQLF
>TRBV5-1|.|few|TRBJ2-5
TGCGCCAGCAGCCTGGGCCTACCTCAAGAGACCCAGTACTTC
CASSLGLPQETQYF
>TRBV7-2|.|few|TRBJ2-2
TGTGCCTCTCAAAGGGGCACCGCTTACACCGGGGAGCTGTTTTTT
CASQRGTAYTGELFF
>TRBV5-5|TRBD1|few|TRBJ2-7
TGTGCCAGCAACAGGGGGGACTACGAGCAGTACTTC
CASNRGDYEQYF
>TRBV6-5|TRBD1|.|TRBJ2-6
TGTGCCAGCAGTTACTCCCAGGGGGCGTTGTATGGGGCCAACGTCCTGACTTTC
CASSYSQGALYGANVLTF
>TRBV4-3|TRBD2|.|TRBJ2-1
TGCGCCAGCAAAGGCGGGGGGGCCTATGAGCAGTTCTTC
CASKGGGAYEQFF
>TRBV11-2|.|few|TRBJ2-1
TGTGCCAGCAGCTTAGATCACCAAGAGCAGTTCTTC
CASSLDHQEQFF
>TRBV7-2|.|few|TRBJ2-4
TGTGCCAGCAGCGGGTGGGTCAAAAACATTCAGTACTTC
CASSGWVKNIQYF
>TRBV7-2|.|few|TRBJ1-2
TGTGCCAGCAGCTTAAATAGGGCGGACCCCTATGGCTACACCTTC
CASSLNRADPYGYTF
>TRBV20-1|.|.|TRBJ2-1
TGCAGTGCATGGACAGCCGAGTACAATGAGCAGTTCTTC
CSAWTAEYNEQFF
>TRBV5-1|.|.|TRBJ1-4
TGCGCCAGCAGCTTGGACGGCCAATTCGAAAAACTGTTTTTT
CASSLDGQFEKLFF
>TRBV23-1|.|.|TRBJ2-1
TGCGCCAGCAGGCGCCCCCCCGGGTTGGAATCCTACAATGAGCAGTTCTTC
CASRRPPGLESYNEQFF
>TRBV29-1|.|many|TRBJ2-7
TGCAGCGTTGCTGAGTTGGGCTACGAGCAGTACTTC
CSVAELGYEQYF
>TRBV20-1|TRBD2|.|TRBJ2-1
TGCAGTGCTAGAGAGTTACCGGGACTAGCGCTACAGAGCTCCTACAATGAGCAGTTCTTC
CSARELPGLALQSSYNEQFF
>TRBV2|TRBD2|.|TRBJ2-3
TGTGCCAGCAGACCTACTAGCGGGGCGACAGATACGCGGTATTTT
CASRPTSGATDTRYF
>TRBV24-1|TRBD1|few|TRBJ1-3
TGTGTCACCAGTGATGGGACAGCCGCCTTCTCTGGAAACACCATATATTTT
CVTSDGTAAFSGNTIYF
>TRBV10-2|TRBD2|few|TRBJ2-1
TGCGCCAGCAGTGACCGACTAGCGGTCGATTACAATGAGCAGTTCTTC
CASSDRLAVDYNEQFF
>TRBV28|.|few|TRBJ1-6
TGTGCCAGCGTAGAGAGAAATTCACCCCTCCACTTT
CASVERNSPLHF
>TRBV6-5|.|few|TRBJ1-2
TGTGCCAGCAGTTACTCGAAAGCCTATGGCTACACCTTC
CASSYSKAYGYTF
>TRBV9|.|once|TRBJ2-1
TGTGCCAGCAGCGTAGCAGATTTAAATGAGCAGTTCTTC
CASSVADLNEQFF
>TRBV20-1|.|.|TRBJ2-1
TGCAGTCAACAGGGAGAGGATGAGCAGTTCTTC
CSQQGEDEQFF
>TRBV7-2|.|.|TRBJ1-5
TGTGCCAGCAGCTTATGGGCGGGGTCCAATCAGCCCCAGCATTTT
CASSLWAGSNQPQHF
>TRBV4-3|.|.|TRBJ1-2
TGCGCCAGCAGCCAATGGCGGACCTTTTATGGCTACACCTTC
CASSQWRTFYGYTF
>TRBV28|TRBD2|few|TRBJ2-5
TGTGCCAGCACTCCCCGCCTAGCGGGAGGGGGAGAGACCCAGTACTTC
CASTPRLAGGGETQYF
>TRBV7-9|.|.|TRBJ1-1
TGTGCCAGCAGGGACGTTCTCTTCACTGAAGCTTTCTTT
CASRDVLFTEAFF
>TRBV5-6|.|.|TRBJ2-5
TGTGCCAGCAGCACGGGGACCGACCATCAAGAGACCCAGTACTTC
CASSTGTDHQETQYF
>TRBV27|.|few|TRBJ1-5
TGTGCCAGCTCCGGCGTTTGGAGAAGCAATCAGCCCCAGCATTTT
CASSGVWRSNQPQHF
>TRBV20-1|.|few|TRBJ2-7
TGCAGTGCTAGCGGGACAAACTACGAGCAGTACTTC
CSASGTNYEQYF
>TRBV3-1|.|few|TRBJ1-4
TGTGCCAGCAGCCAATTGGGGGCGCGTGAAAAACTGTTTTTT
CASSQLGAREKLFF
>TRBV5-1|.|.|TRBJ2-3
TGCGCCAGCAGCTTGGATGATCCCCTCCGAGCCAACACAGATGCGCAGTATTTT
CASSLDDPLRANTDAQYF
>TRBV4-1|.|.|TRBJ2-3
TGCGCCAGCAGCCAAGTAGGAACAGCCGGAGATACGCAGTATTTT
CASSQVGTAGDTQYF
>TRBV5-1|.|few|TRBJ2-5
TGCGCCAGCAGCTTCCTAGCCCGCCAAGAGACCCAGTACTTC
CASSFLARQETQYF
>TRBV25-1|.|few|TRBJ2-5
TGTGCCAGCAGTGAATTAGAGGAGAAAGAGACCCAGTACTTC
CASSELEEKETQYF
>TRBV7-9|.|few|TRBJ2-7
TGTGCCAGCAGCTGGTGGGGCGGGCCAGACTACGAGCAGTACTTC
CASSWWGGPDYEQYF
>TRBV24-1|.|few|TRBJ2-2
TGTGCCACCGGCAGAGACTACACCGGGGAGCTGTTTTTT
CATGRDYTGELFF
>TRBV6-2/TRBV6-3|.|few|TRBJ1-5
TGTGCCAGCAAGACTGGTAGCGATCAGCCCCAGCATTTT
CASKTGSDQPQHF
>TRBV4-1|.|few|TRBJ2-7
TGCGCCAGCAGCCAAGAAGGCTTTTCCCCCTACGAGCAGTACTTC
CASSQEGFSPYEQYF
>TRBV29-1|.|.|TRBJ2-7
TGCAGTGTAGACACAGAGAGCTCCTACGAGCAGTACTTC
CSVDTESSYEQYF
>TRBV15|.|.|TRBJ2-3
TGTGCCACCAGAAGCCAAGGGCCAGATACGCAGTATTTT
CATRSQGPDTQYF
>TRBV27|.|.|TRBJ1-2
TGTGCCAGCAGGGGATCAGGCGCCCTTCATGGCTACACCTTC
CASRGSGALHGYTF
>TRBV4-2|.|.|TRBJ2-6
TGTGCCAGCAGCCACTGGGGAACTGGGGCCAACGTCCTGACTTTC
CASSHWGTGANVLTF
>TRBV6-5|.|few|TRBJ2-1
TGTGCCAGCAGTGGAGGTTCGGGTGAGCAGTTCTTC
CASSGGSGEQFF
>TRBV29-1|.|.|TRBJ2-1
TGCAGCGCCCATACCAATGAGCAGTTCTTC
CSAHTNEQFF
>TRBV6-2/TRBV6-3|.|many|TRBJ2-5
TGTGCCAGCAGTCCGGGGAGGACCCAGTACTTC
CASSPGRTQYF
>TRBV6-5|TRBD2|.|TRBJ2-2
TGTGCCAGCAGTTACGGGACTAGCTGGGCCGGGGAGCTGTTTTTT
CASSYGTSWAGELFF
>TRBV29-1|.|few|TRBJ1-1
TGCAGCGGGGGGTCGGATCGGGCTGAAGCTTTCTTT
CSGGSDRAEAFF
>TRBV4-1|.|few|TRBJ1-1
TGCGCCAGCAGCCAACGAGACCTTACCCCCACTGAAGCTTTCTTT
CASSQRDLTPTEAFF
>TRBV20-1|TRBD2|few|TRBJ2-5
TGCAGTGCTAGAAATTTGGCGGGAGAGGTAGAGACCCAGTACTTC
CSARNLAGEVETQYF
>TRBV9|.|.|TRBJ2-1
TGTGCCAGCAGCGTAGAGGGGGACTACAATGAGCAGTTCTTC
CASSVEGDYNEQFF
>TRBV27|.|.|TRBJ1-2
TGTGCCAGCAGTTTATCGGCCGGGGGTCATGGCTACACCTTC
CASSLSAGGHGYTF
>TRBV5-6|TRBD1|.|TRBJ1-3
TGTGCCAGCAGCCCGGGACAGGCGCCGGGAAACACCATATATTTT
CASSPGQAPGNTIYF
>TRBV12-3/TRBV12-4|.|.|TRBJ2-5
TGTGCCAGCAGTCACTCGACTAGAAAAGAGACCCAGTACTTC
CASSHSTRKETQYF
>TRBV12-3/TRBV12-4|.|.|TRBJ2-1
TGTGCCAGCATAGGGGTTCGGGATGAGCAGTTCTTC
CASIGVRDEQFF
>TRBV6-5|.|.|TRBJ1-1
TGTGCCAGCAGTTACTCGAATCTGGGGCGCGGCACTGAAGCTTTCTTT
CASSYSNLGRGTEAFF
>TRBV6-5|TRBD1|few|TRBJ1-2
TGTGCCAGCAGCCCAGACAGGGCTGGCTACACCTTC
CASSPDRAGYTF